Below, 7 T cell receptor beta chains from the same sample are listed, as sequenced in a study of cytomegalovirus exposure and HLA in healthy donors (dated by TCRdb to 2016 to 2017). The library relied on the immunoSEQ multiplex PCR assay. This immuneACCESS table, as held by TCRdb, lists in-frame sequences with V and J called but not all clones. Of the missing ones, under half trace to an unresolved V gene in checked studies; the others have no known cause. This sample holds about 140,000 clones; 82% were observed only once. The top ten clones comprise about 27% of the sample. The sample taken for sequencing was PBMCs. Receptors were obtained from a man aged 25-45 years in good health and CMV-seropositive.

This chain joins TRBV7-9 and TRBJ1-5; 9 bases agree with TRBD1. The CDR3 totals 15 residues. Per the germline V gene, CDR1 is SEHNR and CDR2 is FQNEAQ (reference sequence). Losses at the gene ends were 1 base for V and 2 bases for J; bases not matched to a gene: 0. The chain's CDR3 is CASSLGTGGNQPQHF. The DNA for the CDR3 is TGTGCCAGCAGCTTAGGGACAGGGGGCAATCAGCCCCAGCATTTT. The full variable domain, completed using reference TRBV7-9 and TRBJ1-5, is DTGVSQNPRHKITKRGQNVTFRCDPISEHNRLYWYRQTLGQGPEFLTYFQNEAQLEKSRLLSDRFSAERPKGSFSTLEIQRTEQGDSAMYLCASSLGTGGNQPQHFGDGTRLSIL.

The chain couples TRBV10-2 to TRBJ1-1, with 9 bases that match TRBD1. CDR3 length: 13 amino acids. Per the germline V gene, CDR1 is WSHSY and CDR2 is SAAADI. V gave up 6 bases and J gave up 4 bases; unmatched junction bases: 3. CDR3 protein: CASRGDRVTEAFF. DNA of the CDR3: TGCGCCAGCAGGGGGGACAGGGTCACTGAAGCTTTCTTT.

This rearrangement joins TRBV5-1 to TRBJ2-7; TRBD1 is a possible D gene (6 bases). The V gene's germline CDR1 is SGHRS and CDR2 YFSETQ. This CDR3 is built from 13 residues. The V end lost 5 bases, the J end lost 6 bases, and 15 bases lay between the germline ends. The CDR3: CASSRDMYVEQYF. In nucleotides, the CDR3 is TGCGCCAGCAGTCGGGACATGTATGTCGAGCAGTACTTC.

This chain uses TRBV7-3 with TRBJ2-1, with TRBD2 identical over 9 bases. The CDR3 runs 15 residues. V lost 5 bases, J lost 9 bases, and 11 bases stayed unmatched. Germline CDR1 reads SGHTA; CDR2 reads FQGTGA. CDR3 residues: CASSQQLAGEGEQFF. As DNA, the CDR3 is TGTGCCAGCAGCCAACAGTTAGCGGGAGAGGGTGAGCAGTTCTTC.

The table lists this clone with a count of one. The CDR3 here is CASSLRSGDGYTF. The CDR3 nucleotides read TGTGCCAGCAGCTTGAGGTCAGGGGATGGCTACACCTTC. The rearrangement joins TRBV5-4 to TRBJ1-2, with D possibly TRBD1 on 6 matching bases. Deletions cut 1 base from V and 6 bases from J, with 10 bases between. This CDR3 has 13 amino acids. Looked up from germline, CDR1 is SGHNT and CDR2 is YYREEE (reference sequence).

This chain uses TRBV30 with TRBJ2-7, with no clear D. The CDR3 spans 12 residues. Germline assignment: CDR1 GTSNPN and CDR2 SVGIG (reference sequence). V shed 3 bases and J shed 6 bases, with 12 bases lying between them. CDR3 sequence (DNA): TGTGCCTGGAGCCGCCTCCCCGGCGAGCAGTACTTC. Translated, it gives CAWSRLPGEQYF.

The CDR3 sequence: CASSPVGPSSYNEQFF. The CDR3, as DNA: TGTGCCAGCAGCCCGGTTGGTCCTAGCTCCTACAATGAGCAGTTCTTC. This chain uses TRBV7-6 with TRBJ2-1, with no clear D. This CDR3 spans 16 amino acids. V lost 5 bases to trimming and J lost 0 bases, with 14 bases between them. Germline values: CDR1 SGHVS, CDR2 FNYEAQ.